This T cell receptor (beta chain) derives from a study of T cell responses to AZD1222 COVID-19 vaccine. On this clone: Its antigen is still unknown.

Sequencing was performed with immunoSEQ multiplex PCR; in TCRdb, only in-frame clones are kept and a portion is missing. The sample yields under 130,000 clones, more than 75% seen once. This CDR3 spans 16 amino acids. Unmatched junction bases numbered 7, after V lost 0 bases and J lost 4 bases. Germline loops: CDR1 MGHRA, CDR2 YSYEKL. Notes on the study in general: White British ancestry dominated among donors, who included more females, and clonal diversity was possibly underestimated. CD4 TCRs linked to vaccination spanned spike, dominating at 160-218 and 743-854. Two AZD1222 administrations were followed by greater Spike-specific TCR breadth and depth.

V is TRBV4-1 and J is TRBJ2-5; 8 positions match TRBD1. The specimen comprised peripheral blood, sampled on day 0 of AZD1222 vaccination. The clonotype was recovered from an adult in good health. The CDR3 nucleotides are TGCGCCAGCAGCCAAGATCAGGGGGCTTCGGTAGAGACCCAGTACTTC. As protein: CASSQDQGASVETQYF.